The 20 T cell receptor beta chains below come from one sample, sequenced in a study of human T cells and chemical hapten exposure. TCRdb processed the RACE reads anew with MiXCR; each CDR3 protein has one entry. The table shows about 40,000 distinct CDR3 sequences, with about 8.9% occurring only once. The time point was: patch test 2, 6 weeks after DPC sensitization. Noted treatment: therapeutic diphenylcyclopropenone sensitization with weekly scalp DPC. This specimen was whole blood, taken in connection with sensitization to the hapten diphenylcyclopropenone (DPC). The receptors were gathered from a woman aged 40 to 55 with alopecia areata. Some clones in this sample may be carry-over from other donors' samples.

On this clonotype itself: Because the CDR3 is missing its conserved closing phenylalanine or tryptophan, this is likely a read error. The J gene is TRBJ1-5, the V gene TRBV5-6; perhaps TRBD1 as D (6 bases). V was cut by 3 bases and J by 4 bases, with 20 bases left in between. From germline, CDR1 is SGHDT and CDR2 YYEEEE. CDR3 length: 17 residues. The CDR3 DNA is TGTGCCAGCAGCTACCGCCGGGAGGGGGGTAGGAATCAGCCCCAGCATTCT. Translation gives CASSYRREGGRNQPQHS.

The chain has TRBV10-3 and TRBJ1-1; D ambiguous. The CDR3 length is 11 residues. V lost 2 bases to trimming and J lost 2 bases, with 0 bases between them. Germline V gene data show CDR1 as ENHRY and CDR2 as SYGVKD. The CDR3 DNA reads as TGTGCCATCAGTGAGAACACTGAAGCTTTCTTT. Amino acids: CAISENTEAFF.

The sample holds a few counts of this clonotype. The chain carries TRBV9 and TRBJ2-7, with D hard to call. The V gene lost 0 bases and the J gene lost 0 bases, with 7 bases spanning the gap. CDR1 is SGDLS, CDR2 YYNGEE, per germline. CDR3 length: 14 amino acids. The CDR3 coding sequence is TGTGCCAGCAGCGTAGACGGGCGCTCCTACGAGCAGTACTTC. This translates into CASSVDGRSYEQYF. Using reference TRBV9 and TRBJ2-7 for the parts outside the CDR3, the full variable domain is DSGVTQTPKHLITATGQRVTLRCSPRSGDLSVYWYQQSLDQGLQFLIQYYNGEERAKGNILERFSAQQFPDLHSELNLSSLELGDSALYFCASSVDGRSYEQYFGPGTRLTVT.

This clonotype showed up just a few times. This chain joins TRBV9 and TRBJ1-1; 7 nucleotides line up with TRBD1. The CDR3 spans 15 residues. Germline values: CDR1 SGDLS, CDR2 YYNGEE. Losses at the gene ends were 4 bases for V and 4 bases for J; bases not matched to a gene: 10. The CDR3 DNA follows: TGTGCCAGCAGCCCCACGGACAGGATCAGCACTGAAGCTTTCTTT. It translates to CASSPTDRISTEAFF.

In this sample, this clonotype turned up many times. The rearrangement joins TRBV13 to TRBJ1-1; no clear D gene. The V and J ends lost 4 bases and 2 bases respectively, with 14 bases between them. Per the germline V gene, CDR1 is PRHDT and CDR2 is FYEKMQ (reference sequence). The CDR3 contains 15 residues. The CDR3 protein is CASSSPRGENTEAFF. In DNA, the CDR3 is TGTGCCAGCAGCTCCCCCCGCGGGGAAAACACTGAAGCTTTCTTT.

This clonotype has ten or more counts. The V and J genes are TRBV6-5 and TRBJ1-2, with 8 bases matching TRBD1. Germline lookup yields CDR1 MNHEY and CDR2 SVGAGI. The CDR3 is made up of 15 amino acids. V lost 5 bases, J lost 4 bases, and 9 bases stayed unmatched. The chain's CDR3 is CASSTRTGRAYGYTF. CDR3 sequence (DNA): TGTGCCAGCAGTACCCGGACAGGGCGGGCCTATGGCTACACCTTC.

This clonotype has a count of ten or more. V is TRBV28 and J is TRBJ1-4; D unresolved. Trimming removed 2 bases from V and 0 bases from J, with 7 bases in between. The CDR3 length is 15 residues. Germline-derived CDR1 and CDR2 are MDHEN and SYDVKM. The CDR3 DNA reads as TGTGCCAGCAGTTTAGACCAGACAACTAATGAAAAACTGTTTTTT. Protein product: CASSLDQTTNEKLFF.

This clonotype was observed at least ten times. V gene TRBV6-5 combines with J gene TRBJ2-7; no clear D gene. V was pared by 10 bases and J by 5 bases, with 18 bases between. Germline values: CDR1 MNHEY, CDR2 SVGAGI. The CDR3 length is 13 residues. CDR3 in DNA: TGTGCCACCCGCGTGGGTTCGGTTGACGAGCAGTACTTC. Translated, it gives CATRVGSVDEQYF.

This clonotype was counted many times. The chain employs TRBV12-3 or TRBV12-4 and TRBJ2-4; D is perhaps TRBD2 (5 bases). Between the trimmed V and J ends, which lost 5 bases and 5 bases, there was a span of 16 bases. The CDR3 consists of 15 residues. CDR3 loop: CASSIVLAGQNIQYF. For the CDR3, the DNA is TGTGCCAGCAGTATAGTTCTAGCCGGCCAAAACATTCAGTACTTC.

This clonotype was counted ten times or more. The chain employs TRBV11-2 and TRBJ2-1; D is perhaps TRBD1 or TRBD2 (7 bases each). CDR1 SGHAT and CDR2 FQNNGV come from the germline V gene. Trimming took off 6 bases at V and 1 base at J, with 25 bases between the two ends. The CDR3 is 19 amino acids. The CDR3 is CASRTGVLRGGGSYNEQFF. The CDR3 DNA reads as TGTGCCAGCAGAACAGGGGTTTTACGGGGCGGGGGTTCCTACAATGAGCAGTTCTTC.

This clonotype was counted ten times or more. The genes are TRBV29-1 and TRBJ2-2; D is possibly TRBD1 or TRBD2 (5 bases each). CDR3 length equals 15 residues. Germline V CDR1 and CDR2: SQVTM, ANQGSEA. V was pared by 4 bases and J by 5 bases, with 17 bases between. CDR3 protein: CSVAPGRGSTGELFF. In nucleotides, the CDR3 is TGCAGCGTTGCGCCAGGGCGCGGGTCTACCGGGGAGCTGTTTTTT.

This clonotype was seen repeatedly, ten times or more. This chain connects TRBV6-1 to TRBJ1-2; no definite D call. V lost 6 bases and J lost 2, with 4 bases in between. CDR3 length: 11 residues. Germline CDR1 MNHNS, CDR2 SASEGT. The chain's CDR3 is CASSTNYGYTF. The CDR3 DNA sequence: TGTGCCAGCAGCACGAACTATGGCTACACCTTC.

In its sample, this clonotype was seen a few times. This chain joins TRBV7-8 and TRBJ2-7, with D tentatively TRBD2 (6 bases). V was shortened by 5 bases and J by 6 bases, with 14 bases between the two germline ends. CDR3 length: 13 amino acids. Germline lookup yields CDR1 SGHVS and CDR2 FQNEAQ. In nucleotides, the CDR3 is TGTGCCAGCAGCACGGGACTGGCTGGCGAGCAGTACTTC. This sequence encodes CASSTGLAGEQYF.

The sample holds a few counts of this clonotype. The rearrangement joins TRBV20-1 to TRBJ1-2, with a possible D match to TRBD1 (5 bases). The CDR3 runs to 14 residues. Trimming pared 6 bases from V and 2 bases from J, leaving 16 bases between. CDR1 DFQATT and CDR2 SNEGSKA come from the germline V gene (reference sequence). The DNA for the CDR3 is TGCAGTGCCAACAGGAATATGGGAAACTATGGCTACACCTTC. Protein: CSANRNMGNYGYTF.

This clonotype was detected ten times or more. V usage is TRBV20-1 and J usage is TRBJ1-1; TRBD1 matches at 8 bases. V was pared by 2 bases and J by 4 bases, with 6 bases of the junction left unmatched. The CDR3 sequence is 14 residues long. CDR1 is DFQATT, CDR2 SNEGSKA, per germline (reference sequence). The DNA of the CDR3 is TGCAGTGCTAGACGTGACAGGGGAGGCACTGAAGCTTTCTTT. Residues: CSARRDRGGTEAFF.

This clonotype came up many times. The V and J genes are TRBV4-1 and TRBJ2-3; a weak D match, TRBD1 (5 bases). The CDR3 is 16 residues long. From germline, CDR1 is MGHRA and CDR2 YSYEKL. The germline V and J ends were trimmed by 1 base and 2 bases, with 13 bases remaining between them. Here the CDR3 DNA reads TGCGCCAGCAGCCAAGTTGGGCAGGGATTCACAGATACGCAGTATTTT. This sequence encodes CASSQVGQGFTDTQYF.

The chain couples TRBV20-1 to TRBJ1-1; the D gene is possibly TRBD1 (6 bases). CDR1 and CDR2 (germline): DFQATT, SNEGSKA (reference sequence). The CDR3 has 16 amino acids. The V and J ends lost 6 bases and 4 bases respectively, with 24 bases between them. CDR3 bases: TGCAGTGCCCCGATGGGGACATTTGCGGGGGGCACTGAAGCTTTCTTT. This codes for CSAPMGTFAGGTEAFF.

This clonotype was counted many times. CDR3 DNA: TGTGCCAGCAGTTACTCAGGCCGATATGGCTACACCTTC. It codes for CASSYSGRYGYTF. The chain couples TRBV6-6 to TRBJ1-2; no firm D call. The length of the CDR3 is 13 residues. The germline gives CDR1 MNHNY, CDR2 SVGAGI (reference sequence). V was clipped by 0 bases and J by 5 bases, with 7 bases between them.

This clonotype was recorded at least ten times. This rearrangement joins TRBV20-1 to TRBJ2-6; D might be TRBD1 or TRBD2, each matching 5 bases. V shed 5 bases and J shed 4 bases, with 9 bases lying between them. The CDR3 consists of 13 residues. Germline V gene lookup returns CDR1 DFQATT and CDR2 SNEGSKA (reference sequence). The CDR3 sequence is CSAEGTGANVLTF. In DNA form, the CDR3 reads TGCAGTGCTGAGGGGACCGGGGCCAACGTCCTGACTTTC.

This clonotype was detected many times. The chain uses TRBV4-1 and TRBJ2-1; 8 bases map to TRBD2. CDR1 is MGHRA, CDR2 YSYEKL, per germline. V gave up 0 bases and J gave up 6 bases; unmatched junction bases: 7. CDR3 length: 16 residues. The CDR3 sequence is CASSQDSRGAFNEQFF. The CDR3 coding sequence is TGCGCCAGCAGCCAAGACTCGCGGGGGGCCTTCAATGAGCAGTTCTTC.